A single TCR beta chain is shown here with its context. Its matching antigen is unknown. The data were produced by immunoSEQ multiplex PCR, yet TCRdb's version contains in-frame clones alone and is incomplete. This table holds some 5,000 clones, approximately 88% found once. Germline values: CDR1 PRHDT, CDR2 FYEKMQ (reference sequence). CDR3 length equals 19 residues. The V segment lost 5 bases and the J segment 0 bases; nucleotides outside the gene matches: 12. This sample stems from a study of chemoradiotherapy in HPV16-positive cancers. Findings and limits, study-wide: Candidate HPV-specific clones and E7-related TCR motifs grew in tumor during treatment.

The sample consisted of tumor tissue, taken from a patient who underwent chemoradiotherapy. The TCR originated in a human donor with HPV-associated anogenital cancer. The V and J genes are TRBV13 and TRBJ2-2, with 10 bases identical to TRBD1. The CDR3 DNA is TGTGCCAGCAGCCCCAAAGGACAGGGGGGCTTCTCGAACACCGGGGAGCTGTTTTTT. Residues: CASSPKGQGGFSNTGELFF.